The rows below give T cell receptor beta chains drawn from one sample of a study of STAT5B mutations in CD4+ large granular lymphocyte leukemia. Clones were sequenced by immunoSEQ multiplex PCR, and TCRdb holds only the in-frame ones, with some missing. The data show some 34,000 clones, roughly 79% seen once. The source material was CD4+ T cells from blood buffy coats. The receptors derive from a human donor in good health. The CDR3 runs from the conserved cysteine through the conserved F or W. A D gene is named only where the DNA matches it firmly. Rows give clone size only sometimes, using once, few, many, or a class for an expanded clone.

TRBJ1-5 | TRBV6-5 | NA | TRBD1 | CASSPDRGSVQPQHF | TGTGCCAGCAGCCCGGACAGGGGGTCCGTTCAGCCCCAGCATTTT
TRBJ1-5 | TRBV28 | few | NA | CASSSRSQASNQPQHF | TGTGCCAGCAGTTCCCGGAGCCAGGCGTCGAATCAGCCCCAGCATTTT
TRBJ2-1 | TRBV11-3 | once | NA | CASSPQKGNEQFF | TGTGCCAGCAGCCCGCAGAAGGGTAATGAGCAGTTCTTC
TRBJ2-7 | TRBV7-9 | NA | NA | CASGRSDYEQYF | TGTGCCAGCGGGAGGAGCGATTACGAGCAGTACTTC
TRBJ2-7 | TRBV6-5 | NA | NA | CASSGFYEQYF | TGTGCCAGCAGCGGTTTCTACGAGCAGTACTTC
TRBJ2-3 | TRBV11-1 | NA | NA | CAAARGPTDTQYF | TGTGCCGCAGCCCGGGGGCCGACAGATACGCAGTATTTT
TRBJ1-1 | TRBV15 | once | NA | CATSRDYPQGEGHTEAFF | TGTGCCACCAGCAGAGATTATCCACAGGGCGAGGGGCACACTGAAGCTTTCTTT
TRBJ2-7 | TRBV5-4 | NA | TRBD2 | CASSAAGTSGSREQYF | TGTGCCAGCAGTGCTGCCGGGACTAGCGGGAGCCGGGAGCAGTACTTC
TRBJ2-1 | TRBV11-2 | NA | NA | CASSIGGNNEQFF | TGTGCCAGCAGCATAGGCGGGAACAATGAGCAGTTCTTC
TRBJ1-4 | TRBV25-1 | NA | NA | CASSKSKNEKLFF | TGTGCCAGCAGTAAGTCCAAGAATGAAAAACTGTTTTTT
TRBJ2-7 | TRBV11-3 | NA | NA | CASSRDTNYEQYF | TGTGCCAGCAGCCGCGACACCAACTACGAGCAGTACTTC
TRBJ2-1 | TRBV7-2 | NA | TRBD2 | CASSLGLAGTDEQFF | TGTGCCAGCAGCCTTGGACTAGCGGGCACCGATGAGCAGTTCTTC
TRBJ2-7 | TRBV2 | NA | NA | CASRDIEYEQYF | TGTGCCAGCAGGGACATAGAGTACGAGCAGTACTTC
TRBJ2-2 | TRBV9 | NA | NA | CASSTRQENTGELFF | TGTGCCAGCAGCACCCGACAGGAGAACACCGGGGAGCTGTTTTTT
TRBJ2-3 | TRBV7-2 | NA | TRBD2 | CASSISSGRGGTQYF | TGTGCCAGCAGCATATCTAGCGGGAGGGGGGGCACGCAGTATTTT
TRBJ2-1 | TRBV5-1 | NA | NA | CASSLPGDYNEQFF | TGCGCCAGCAGCTTACCGGGAGACTACAATGAGCAGTTCTTC
TRBJ2-3 | TRBV6-1 | NA | TRBD1 | CASSEGSWDRDF | TGTGCCAGCAGTGAAGGTTCGTGGGACAGGGATTTT
TRBJ2-3 | TRBV5-1 | NA | TRBD1 | CASSLDGQGWSDTQYF | TGCGCCAGCAGCTTGGATGGACAGGGGTGGTCAGATACGCAGTATTTT
TRBJ1-1 | TRBV7-2 | NA | NA | CASSFEVDTEAFF | TGTGCCAGCAGCTTTGAGGTTGACACTGAAGCTTTCTTT
TRBJ2-1 | TRBV30 | once | NA | CAWKGGTAMKQFF | TGTGCCTGGAAAGGCGGGACAGCAATGAAGCAGTTCTTC
TRBJ1-3 | TRBV7-2 | NA | NA | CASSAGPSGNTIYF | TGTGCCAGCAGCGCCGGACCTTCTGGAAACACCATATATTTT
TRBJ1-2 | TRBV5-4 | NA | NA | CASSQAIQVGYTF | TGTGCCAGCAGCCAGGCCATCCAGGTGGGCTACACCTTC
TRBJ2-7 | TRBV2 | few | NA | CASSAAYEQYF | TGTGCCAGCAGTGCCGCCTACGAGCAGTACTTC
TRBJ2-2 | TRBV10-3 | NA | NA | CAISAGPQTGELFF | TGTGCCATCAGTGCCGGGCCTCAAACCGGGGAGCTGTTTTTT
TRBJ2-7 | TRBV7-2 | NA | TRBD2 | CASSLLPSGSYEQYF | TGTGCCAGCAGCTTATTACCTAGCGGCTCCTACGAGCAGTACTTC
TRBJ2-6 | TRBV21-1 | NA | NA | CASSKVPPGSLGSGANVLTF | TGTGCCAGCAGCAAAGTCCCCCCGGGGAGCCTCGGCTCTGGGGCCAACGTCCTGACTTTC
TRBJ1-5 | TRBV19 | NA | NA | CASSSWGGFGGNQPQHF | TGTGCCAGTAGTAGCTGGGGGGGATTCGGGGGCAATCAGCCCCAGCATTTT
TRBJ1-4 | TRBV29-1 | NA | NA | CSVRRGGSNEKLFF | TGCAGCGTGAGGCGGGGAGGGTCAAATGAAAAACTGTTTTTT
TRBJ2-7 | TRBV4-3 | NA | TRBD1 | CASSARDSLSYEQYF | TGCGCCAGCAGCGCACGGGACAGTCTCTCCTACGAGCAGTACTTC
TRBJ2-7 | TRBV4-3 | once | NA | CASSQGEGQEYEQYF | TGCGCCAGCAGCCAAGGGGAGGGACAGGAGTACGAGCAGTACTTC
TRBJ2-7 | TRBV6-6 | NA | TRBD1 | CASRRQGQGHEQYF | TGTGCCAGCAGGCGACAGGGGCAGGGCCACGAGCAGTACTTC
TRBJ1-5 | TRBV6-5 | few | NA | CASSYSGGRRQPQHF | TGTGCCAGCAGTTACTCGGGAGGGAGGAGACAGCCCCAGCATTTT
TRBJ1-2 | TRBV7-3 | NA | TRBD1 | CASSSDRGGGYTF | TGTGCCAGCAGTTCGGACAGGGGAGGAGGCTACACCTTC
TRBJ1-1 | TRBV29-1 | NA | NA | CSVWEGLNTEAFF | TGCAGCGTTTGGGAGGGTCTGAACACTGAAGCTTTCTTT
TRBJ2-5 | TRBV5-1 | NA | NA | CASSFSPKETQYF | TGCGCCAGCAGCTTTTCCCCTAAAGAGACCCAGTACTTC
TRBJ1-5 | TRBV14 | few | NA | CASSQSGNQPQHF | TGTGCCAGCAGCCAATCAGGGAACCAGCCCCAGCATTTT
TRBJ1-2 | TRBV7-9 | NA | NA | CASSQRGGDGYTF | TGTGCCAGCAGCCAACGAGGGGGGGATGGCTACACCTTC
TRBJ1-5 | TRBV28 | NA | TRBD1 | CASSSGTGHQPQHF | TGTGCCAGCAGTTCTGGGACAGGTCATCAGCCCCAGCATTTT
TRBJ2-3 | TRBV10-3 | NA | TRBD2 | CAISQGLAEITDTQYF | TGTGCCATCAGCCAGGGACTAGCGGAGATCACAGATACGCAGTATTTT
TRBJ1-4 | TRBV7-8 | NA | NA | CASSFRRVANEKLFF | TGTGCCAGCAGCTTCAGGAGAGTTGCTAATGAAAAACTGTTTTTT
TRBJ1-1 | TRBV7-9 | NA | TRBD1 | CASTGEGATEAFF | TGTGCCAGCACCGGGGAGGGGGCCACTGAAGCTTTCTTT
TRBJ2-7 | TRBV9 | once | TRBD2 | CASSPGTTLEQYF | TGTGCCAGCAGCCCCGGGACTACACTTGAGCAGTACTTC
TRBJ2-7 | TRBV28 | NA | NA | CASSPHQTLEQYF | TGTGCCAGCAGTCCTCACCAAACCCTCGAGCAGTACTTC
TRBJ1-1 | TRBV7-8 | few | TRBD1 | CASSATGGSEAFF | TGTGCCAGCAGCGCCACAGGGGGATCTGAAGCTTTCTTT
TRBJ1-2 | TRBV11-2 | NA | NA | CASSLDTQALYGYTF | TGTGCCAGCAGCTTAGATACACAGGCTCTCTATGGCTACACCTTC
TRBJ2-3 | TRBV18 | NA | TRBD2 | CASSPGLAGVDTQYF | TGTGCCAGCTCACCGGGACTAGCGGGAGTGGATACGCAGTATTTT
TRBJ2-1 | TRBV30 | NA | TRBD1 | CAWSPDRAAKFF | TGTGCCTGGAGCCCAGACAGGGCGGCGAAGTTCTTC
TRBJ1-5 | TRBV28 | NA | NA | CASSSISNQPQHF | TGTGCCAGCAGTTCAATTAGCAATCAGCCCCAGCATTTT
TRBJ2-7 | TRBV28 | once | NA | CASSLGTPAGEQYF | TGTGCCAGCAGTTTAGGGACCCCCGCGGGGGAGCAGTACTTC
TRBJ1-2 | TRBV9 | NA | NA | CASSVGYPAGYTF | TGTGCCAGCAGCGTAGGGTATCCGGCTGGCTACACCTTC
TRBJ2-7 | TRBV18 | NA | NA | CASSPPGQYSYEQYF | TGTGCCAGCTCACCTCCAGGACAGTACTCCTACGAGCAGTACTTC
TRBJ2-7 | TRBV19 | NA | TRBD2 | CASMQTSGSDEQYF | TGTGCCAGTATGCAGACTAGCGGGAGCGACGAGCAGTACTTC
TRBJ2-3 | TRBV18 | NA | TRBD1 | CASSPRTGGGSDTQYF | TGTGCCAGCTCACCACGGACAGGGGGCGGGTCGGATACGCAGTATTTT